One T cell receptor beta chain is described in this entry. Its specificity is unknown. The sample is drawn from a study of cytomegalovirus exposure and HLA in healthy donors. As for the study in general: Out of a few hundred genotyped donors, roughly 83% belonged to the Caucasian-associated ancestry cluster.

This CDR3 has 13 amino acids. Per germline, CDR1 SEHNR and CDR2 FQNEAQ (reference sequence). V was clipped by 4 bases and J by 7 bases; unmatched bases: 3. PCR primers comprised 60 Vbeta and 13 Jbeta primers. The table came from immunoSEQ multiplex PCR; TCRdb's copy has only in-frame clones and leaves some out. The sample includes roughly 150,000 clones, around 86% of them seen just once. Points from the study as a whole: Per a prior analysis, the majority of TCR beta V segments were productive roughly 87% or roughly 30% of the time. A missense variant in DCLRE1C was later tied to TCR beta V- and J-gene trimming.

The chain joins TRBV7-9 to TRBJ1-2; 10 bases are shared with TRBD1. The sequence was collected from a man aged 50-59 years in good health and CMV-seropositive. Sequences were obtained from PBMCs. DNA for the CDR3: TGTGCCAGCAGCTACGGGACAGGGGTTGGCTACACCTTC. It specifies CASSYGTGVGYTF. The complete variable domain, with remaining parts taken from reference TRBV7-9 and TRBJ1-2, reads DTGVSQNPRHKITKRGQNVTFRCDPISEHNRLYWYRQTLGQGPEFLTYFQNEAQLEKSRLLSDRFSAERPKGSFSTLEIQRTEQGDSAMYLCASSYGTGVGYTFGSGTRLTVV.